The next 8 T cell receptor beta chains were all read from a single sample in a study of regulatory T cells in long-lasting Graves disease. This sample's time point: persistent/refractory GD, antithyroid drugs over 5 years with positive TRAb. Making the TCR library involved RNA that had been extracted from PBMCs. iRepertoire HTBI primers and Arm-PCR of CDR3 regions built TCR beta libraries. TCRdb reanalysed the multiplex PCR reads using MiXCR and keeps one entry per CDR3 protein. Of around 460,000 distinct CDR3 sequences in the sample, about 20% were seen once. Sequences were derived from peripheral blood mononuclear cells (PBMCs), sampled when the disease was refractory, from a patient treated with antithyroid drugs. These receptors all come from a female donor with Graves disease.

The rearrangement links TRBV7-6 to TRBJ2-1, with a weak D call TRBD1 (5 bases). The V gene's germline CDR1 is SGHVS and CDR2 FNYEAQ. Deletions cut 9 bases from V and 5 bases from J, with 20 bases between. The CDR3 spans 15 residues. The CDR3 DNA reads TGTGCCAGTCGCCGGACGCTTGGGGCAAACAATGAGCAGTTCTTC. Translation: CASRRTLGANNEQFF.

In its sample, this clonotype was seen a few times. The V gene is TRBV3-2, the J gene TRBJ1-1. TRBV3-2 is classified as a pseudogene. The CDR3 is made up of 14 amino acids. CDR3 nucleotide sequence: TGTGCCAGCAGCCAACCCCGATGCGAGACTGAAGCTTTCTTT. Its protein product is CASSQPRCETEAFF.

This rearrangement joins TRBV30 to TRBJ1-2; 12 bases align to TRBD1. V gave up 4 bases and J gave up 4 bases; unmatched junction bases: 7. CDR3 size: 15 residues. CDR1 is GTSNPN, CDR2 SVGIG, per germline (reference sequence). CDR3 protein: CAWNPPGQGAYGYTF. CDR3 bases: TGTGCCTGGAATCCACCGGGACAGGGGGCCTATGGCTACACCTTC.

This clonotype was detected many times. The chain employs TRBV28 and TRBJ1-6; TRBD1 matches at 8 bases. From germline, CDR1 is MDHEN and CDR2 SYDVKM. The J segment lost 9 bases and the V segment lost 6 bases, leaving 13 bases of the junction unmatched. CDR3 length: 16 residues. Here the CDR3 reads CASRPASGTGTSPLHF. The CDR3 DNA reads as TGTGCCAGCAGACCAGCATCCGGGACAGGTACTTCACCCCTCCACTTT.

This clonotype has a count of ten or more. V gene TRBV12-3 or TRBV12-4 combines with J gene TRBJ2-7, with 8 bases identical to TRBD2. The CDR3 totals 14 residues. V gave up 0 bases and J gave up 2 bases; unmatched junction bases: 0. The CDR3 protein is CASSLATSAYEQYF. The CDR3 DNA reads as TGTGCCAGCAGTTTAGCGACTAGCGCCTACGAGCAGTACTTC.

Many counts were recorded for this clonotype. The chain links TRBV6-1 to TRBJ2-7; tentative D call: TRBD2 (6 bases). Germline-derived CDR1 and CDR2 are MNHNS and SASEGT. Trimming stripped 7 bases from V and 3 bases from J, with 16 bases between. The CDR3 has 14 amino acids. CDR3 nucleotide sequence: TGTGCCAGCACCTACGGGGGACCCGACTACGAGCAGTACTTC. Its translation is CASTYGGPDYEQYF.

This clonotype was counted at least ten times. This chain uses TRBV28 with TRBJ2-7; 8 positions match TRBD1. There are 14 residues in the CDR3. V trimming: 2 bases; J trimming: 6 bases; junction bases outside the gene matches: 6. Germline loops: CDR1 MDHEN, CDR2 SYDVKM. CDR3 amino acids: CASSLAGGPAEQYF. The DNA of the CDR3 is TGTGCCAGCAGTTTAGCAGGGGGCCCCGCCGAGCAGTACTTC.

This clonotype occurred many times. V is TRBV20-1 and J is TRBJ1-1; possible D gene TRBD1, 5 bases. Trimming took 2 bases from V and 8 from J, leaving 15 bases between them. Germline V gene sequence: CDR1 DFQATT, CDR2 SNEGSKA (reference sequence). There are 13 residues in the CDR3. The CDR3 sequence is CSARRSGRVEAFF. For the CDR3, the DNA is TGCAGTGCTAGACGGTCGGGCAGGGTGGAAGCTTTCTTT.